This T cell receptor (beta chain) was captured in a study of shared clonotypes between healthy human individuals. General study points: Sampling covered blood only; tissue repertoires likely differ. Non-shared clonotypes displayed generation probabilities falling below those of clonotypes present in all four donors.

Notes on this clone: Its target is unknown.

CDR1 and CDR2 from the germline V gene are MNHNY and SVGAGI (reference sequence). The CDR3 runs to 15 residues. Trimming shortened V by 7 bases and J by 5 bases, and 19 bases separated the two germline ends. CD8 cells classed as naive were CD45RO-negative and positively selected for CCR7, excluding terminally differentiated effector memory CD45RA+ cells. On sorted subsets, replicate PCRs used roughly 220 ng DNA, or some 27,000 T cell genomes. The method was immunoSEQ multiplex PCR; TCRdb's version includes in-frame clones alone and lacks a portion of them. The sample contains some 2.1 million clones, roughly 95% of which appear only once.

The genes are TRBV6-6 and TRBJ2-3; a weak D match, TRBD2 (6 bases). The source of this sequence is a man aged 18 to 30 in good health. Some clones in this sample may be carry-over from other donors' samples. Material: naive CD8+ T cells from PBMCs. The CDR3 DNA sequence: TGTGCCAGCACCAATCCGGGACTCTTCTTAGATACGCAGTATTTT. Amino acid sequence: CASTNPGLFLDTQYF.